This T cell receptor (delta chain) comes out of a study of gamma-delta T cells after stem cell transplantation. The CDR3 loop spans 17 amino acids. V gave up 1 base and J gave up 0 bases, with 17 bases separating them. The V gene's germline CDR1 is GEAIGNYY and CDR2 EKD. There are a few counts of this clone. TCRdb repeated clone calling on the RT-PCR reads with CATT. The sample includes under 2,000 delta-chain clones, less than 4% of them seen just once. The source material was gamma-delta T cells. The rearrangement joins TRDV2 to TRDJ1; perhaps TRDD3 as D (6 bases). The receptor was isolated from a human donor. It is not recorded whose cells these are; they may come from a transplant donor. CDR3 nucleotide sequence: TGTGCCTGTGACACTCTCGGTGGGGATCCTTACACCGATAAACTCATCTTT. It encodes CACDTLGGDPYTDKLIF.